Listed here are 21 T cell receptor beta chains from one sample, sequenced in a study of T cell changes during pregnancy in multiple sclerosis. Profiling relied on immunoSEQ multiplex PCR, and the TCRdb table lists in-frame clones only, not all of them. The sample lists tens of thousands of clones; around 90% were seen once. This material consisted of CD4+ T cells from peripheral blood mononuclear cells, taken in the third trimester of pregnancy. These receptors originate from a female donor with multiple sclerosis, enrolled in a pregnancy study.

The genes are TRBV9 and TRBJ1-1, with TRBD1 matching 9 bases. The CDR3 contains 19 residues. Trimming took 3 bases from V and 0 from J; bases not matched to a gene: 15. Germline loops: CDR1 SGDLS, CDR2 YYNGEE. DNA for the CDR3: TGTGCCAGCAGCGCCCAAACAGGGGGCGGGCTTGGGATGAACACTGAAGCTTTCTTT. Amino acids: CASSAQTGGGLGMNTEAFF. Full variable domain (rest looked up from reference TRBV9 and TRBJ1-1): DSGVTQTPKHLITATGQRVTLRCSPRSGDLSVYWYQQSLDQGLQFLIQYYNGEERAKGNILERFSAQQFPDLHSELNLSSLELGDSALYFCASSAQTGGGLGMNTEAFFGQGTRLTVV.

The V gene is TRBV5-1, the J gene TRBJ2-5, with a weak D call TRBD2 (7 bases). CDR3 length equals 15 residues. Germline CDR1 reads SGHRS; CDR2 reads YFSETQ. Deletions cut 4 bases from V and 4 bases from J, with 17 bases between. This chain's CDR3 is CASSPGGGGAETQYF. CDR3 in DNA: TGCGCCAGCAGCCCCGGAGGGGGGGGAGCAGAGACCCAGTACTTC.

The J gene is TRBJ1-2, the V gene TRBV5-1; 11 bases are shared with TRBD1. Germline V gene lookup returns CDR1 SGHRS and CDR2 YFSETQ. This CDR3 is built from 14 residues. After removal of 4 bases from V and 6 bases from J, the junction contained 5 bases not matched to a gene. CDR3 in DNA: TGCGCCAGCAGCCCCGGACAGGGGGCTGATGGCTACACCTTC. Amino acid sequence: CASSPGQGADGYTF.

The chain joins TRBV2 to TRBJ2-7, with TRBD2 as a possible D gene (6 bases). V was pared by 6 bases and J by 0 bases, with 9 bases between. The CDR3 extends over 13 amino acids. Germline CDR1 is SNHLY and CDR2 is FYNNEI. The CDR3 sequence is CASREGPSYEQYF. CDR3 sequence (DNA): TGTGCCAGCAGGGAGGGGCCCTCCTACGAGCAGTACTTC.

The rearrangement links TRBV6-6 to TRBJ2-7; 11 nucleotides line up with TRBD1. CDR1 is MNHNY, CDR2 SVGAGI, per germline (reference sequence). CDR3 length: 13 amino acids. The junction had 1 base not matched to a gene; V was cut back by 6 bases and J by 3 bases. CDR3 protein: CASRGTGGYEQYF. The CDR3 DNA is TGTGCCAGCAGAGGGACAGGGGGCTACGAGCAGTACTTC.

The CDR3 nucleotides are TGTGCCAGCAAGAGTGGAGGGACGGACCGAAATTCACCCCTCCACTTT. Amino acids: CASKSGGTDRNSPLHF. This chain connects TRBV6-6 to TRBJ1-6; D is perhaps TRBD1 (5 bases). CDR3 size: 16 residues. Germline V lookup: CDR1 MNHNY, CDR2 SVGAGI (reference sequence). The V end was cut by 7 bases, the J end by 7 bases, with 20 bases between.

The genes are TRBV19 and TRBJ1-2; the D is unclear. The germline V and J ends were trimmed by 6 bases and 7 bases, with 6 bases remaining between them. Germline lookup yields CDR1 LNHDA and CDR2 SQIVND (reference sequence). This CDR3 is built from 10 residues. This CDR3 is CASRSGGYTF. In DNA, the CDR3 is TGTGCCAGTAGGAGTGGTGGCTACACCTTC.

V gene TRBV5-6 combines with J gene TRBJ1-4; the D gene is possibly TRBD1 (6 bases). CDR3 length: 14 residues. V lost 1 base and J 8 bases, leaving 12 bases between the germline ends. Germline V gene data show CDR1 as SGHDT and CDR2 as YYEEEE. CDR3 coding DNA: TGTGCCAGCAGCTTGACTTGGGACAAAGAAAAACTGTTTTTT. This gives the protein CASSLTWDKEKLFF.

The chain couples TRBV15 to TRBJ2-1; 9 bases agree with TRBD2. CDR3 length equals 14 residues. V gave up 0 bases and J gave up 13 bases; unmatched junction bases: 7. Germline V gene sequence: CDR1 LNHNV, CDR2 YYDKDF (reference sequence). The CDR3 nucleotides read TGTGCCACCAGCAGAGATCAAGGACTAGCGACCCAGTTCTTC. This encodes CATSRDQGLATQFF.

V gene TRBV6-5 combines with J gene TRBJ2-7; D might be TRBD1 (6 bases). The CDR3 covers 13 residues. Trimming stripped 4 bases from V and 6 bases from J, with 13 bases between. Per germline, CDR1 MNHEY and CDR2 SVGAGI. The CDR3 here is CASSSQGHREQYF. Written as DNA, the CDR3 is TGTGCCAGCAGTTCACAGGGTCACCGCGAGCAGTACTTC.

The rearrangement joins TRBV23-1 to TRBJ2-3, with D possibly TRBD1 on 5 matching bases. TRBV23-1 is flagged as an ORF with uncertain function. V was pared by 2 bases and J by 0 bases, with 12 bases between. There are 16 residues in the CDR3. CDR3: CASSQKGRNSTDTQYF. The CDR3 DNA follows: TGCGCCAGCAGTCAAAAGGGGCGGAACAGCACAGATACGCAGTATTTT.

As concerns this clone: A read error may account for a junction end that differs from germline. CDR3 sequence: CANSVDWRGVSSNIQYF. In DNA form, the CDR3 reads TGTGCCAACAGCGTAGATTGGCGGGGGGTCTCGTCGAACATTCAGTACTTC. The chain couples TRBV9 to TRBJ2-4; 8 nucleotides align to TRBD2. The germline V gene encodes CDR1 SGDLS and CDR2 YYNGEE. The CDR3 runs to 17 residues.

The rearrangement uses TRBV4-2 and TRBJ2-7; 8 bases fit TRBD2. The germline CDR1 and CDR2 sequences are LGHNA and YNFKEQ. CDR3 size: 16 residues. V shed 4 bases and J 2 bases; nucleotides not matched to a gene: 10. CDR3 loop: CASSLGGALEPYEQYF. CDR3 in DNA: TGTGCCAGCAGCCTCGGGGGGGCTCTAGAACCCTACGAGCAGTACTTC.

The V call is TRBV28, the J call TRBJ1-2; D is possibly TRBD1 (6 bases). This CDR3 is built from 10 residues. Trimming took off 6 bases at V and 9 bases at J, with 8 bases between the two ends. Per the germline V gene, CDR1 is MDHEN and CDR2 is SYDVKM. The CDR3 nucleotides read TGTGCCAGCAGCGGACAGAGCTACACCTTC. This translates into CASSGQSYTF.

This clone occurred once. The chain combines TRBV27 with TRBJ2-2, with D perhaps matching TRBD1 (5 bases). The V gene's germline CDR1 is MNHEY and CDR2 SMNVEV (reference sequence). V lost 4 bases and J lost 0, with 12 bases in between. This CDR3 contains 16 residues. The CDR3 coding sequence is TGTGCCAGCAGTTCCCGCAGGGAACCGAACACCGGGGAGCTGTTTTTT. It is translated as CASSSRREPNTGELFF.

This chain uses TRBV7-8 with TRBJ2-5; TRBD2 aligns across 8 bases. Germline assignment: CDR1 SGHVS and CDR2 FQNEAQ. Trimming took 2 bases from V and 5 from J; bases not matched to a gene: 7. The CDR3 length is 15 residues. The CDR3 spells CASSLSGTSPETQYF. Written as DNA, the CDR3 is TGTGCCAGCAGCTTATCTGGGACTAGTCCTGAGACCCAGTACTTC.

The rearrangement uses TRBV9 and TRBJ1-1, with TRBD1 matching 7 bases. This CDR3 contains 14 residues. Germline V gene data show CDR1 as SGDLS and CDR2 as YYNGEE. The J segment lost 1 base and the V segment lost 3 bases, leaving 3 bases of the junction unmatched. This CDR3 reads CASSAGQTNTEAFF. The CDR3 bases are TGTGCCAGCAGCGCGGGACAGACGAACACTGAAGCTTTCTTT.

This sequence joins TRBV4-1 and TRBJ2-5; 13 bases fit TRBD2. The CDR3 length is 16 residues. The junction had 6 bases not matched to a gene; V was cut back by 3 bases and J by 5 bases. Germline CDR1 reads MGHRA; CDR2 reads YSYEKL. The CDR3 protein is CASSQGGLAGQETQYF. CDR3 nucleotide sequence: TGCGCCAGCAGCCAGGGGGGACTAGCGGGGCAGGAGACCCAGTACTTC.

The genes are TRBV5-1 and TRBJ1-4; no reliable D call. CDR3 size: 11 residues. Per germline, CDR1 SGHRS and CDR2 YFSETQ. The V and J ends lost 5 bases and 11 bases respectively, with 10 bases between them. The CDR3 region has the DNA TGCGCCAGCAGTCGAGCCGGGAAACTGTTTTTT. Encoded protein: CASSRAGKLFF.

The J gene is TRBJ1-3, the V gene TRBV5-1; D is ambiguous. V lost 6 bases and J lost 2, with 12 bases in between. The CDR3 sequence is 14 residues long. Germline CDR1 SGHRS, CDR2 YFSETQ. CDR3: CASNSEGPGNTIYF. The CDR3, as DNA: TGCGCCAGCAATAGTGAGGGTCCTGGAAACACCATATATTTT.

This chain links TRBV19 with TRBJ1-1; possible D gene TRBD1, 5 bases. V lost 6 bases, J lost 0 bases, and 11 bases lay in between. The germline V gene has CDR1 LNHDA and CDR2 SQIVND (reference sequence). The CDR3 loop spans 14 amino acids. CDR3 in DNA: TGTGCCAGTAGCCGAGACAGATTGAACACTGAAGCTTTCTTT. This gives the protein CASSRDRLNTEAFF.